This entry concerns a single T cell receptor beta chain. Its antigen is as yet unknown. The germline V and J ends were trimmed by 0 bases and 3 bases, with 12 bases remaining between them. CDR1 and CDR2 from the germline V gene are MNHEY and SMNVEV (reference sequence). This CDR3 has 16 residues. This record belongs to a study of cytomegalovirus exposure and HLA in healthy donors. Across the study: The Caucasian-associated ancestry cluster held around four fifths of a few hundred genotyped donors.

Study-wide findings and caveats: Per a later analysis, 15,000 to 20,000 TCR beta sequences showed association with HLA alleles at 0.05 false discovery rate. Several of the most significant clusters appeared linked to common viral pathogens, based on a later analysis. Sequences of the TCR beta chain were said to predict the HLA-A and HLA-B alleles of most subjects accurately.

This PCR relied on a set of 60 Vbeta primers and 13 Jbeta primers. TCRdb keeps only in-frame clones here, not all; method: immunoSEQ multiplex PCR. The sample table sets out 170,000 or so clones. Specimen: PBMCs. The V call is TRBV27, the J call TRBJ2-1, with D unresolved. The clonotype comes from a man aged 30 to 45 in good health and CMV-seronegative. In nucleotides, the CDR3 is TGTGCCAGCAGTTTATCTAGCCCCCCTTACTACAATGAGCAGTTCTTC. This gives the protein CASSLSSPPYYNEQFF.